The clone carrying this TCR beta chain was recorded a few times. Its antigen is not identified. Alongside a J-beta primer mix, a sample-barcoded 5' primer served in a second PCR lasting roughly 7 to 11 cycles. Every cDNA was tagged by a template-switch adaptor with 12 random nucleotides. TCRdb re-derived calls from the 5' RACE reads in MiXCR, one entry per CDR3 protein. The data show fewer than 750,000 distinct CDR3 sequences, with approximately 52% seen just once and roughly 14% held by the top ten. The sample originates from a study of blood T cells in healthy people across ages. The study's findings and limits: In the absence of known donor CMV status, changes in expanded clonotypes were possibly confounded.

The sequenced material came from blood. The clonotype was recovered from a woman aged 80 or older in good health.

This CDR3 reads CASSFGTGRSSANYGYTF. CDR3 DNA: TGCGCCAGCAGCTTCGGGACAGGGAGATCCTCGGCTAACTATGGCTACACCTTC. This chain links TRBV5-1 with TRBJ1-2; 9 bases map to TRBD1. Germline CDR1 is SGHRS and CDR2 is YFSETQ. The ends lost 2 bases at V and 0 bases at J; junction bases unmatched: 11. The CDR3 totals 18 residues.